The 6 T cell receptor beta chains listed next were all sequenced from one sample in a study of tumor-infiltrating lymphocytes in primary liver carcinoma. Germline DNA was also extracted, and blood RNA was taken from unsorted whole blood. A primer matching the constant region was used to make TCR beta cDNA from 450 to 500 ng of total RNA. ARM-PCR, slightly modified, supplied the TCR beta libraries through three nested multiplex PCR rounds. Rounds one and two of PCR, each of roughly 10 cycles, were primed with TRBV1-TRBV30 forward primers and a C-beta reverse primer. TCRdb used MiXCR to reprocess the multiplex PCR reads, holding one entry per CDR3 protein. This table holds 300,000 to 350,000 distinct CDR3 sequences, less than 70% found once. The sample was peripheral blood. The receptors shown here come from a man aged 40-55 years with primary liver carcinoma and hepatitis B virus infection.

To note about this clonotype: Mismatch with germline at one junction end may stem from a read error. CDR3 in DNA: TGTGCCAACTCACCGTACCAAGAGACCCAGTACTTC. This gives the protein CANSPYQETQYF. The chain combines TRBV18 with TRBJ2-5; unclear D gene. The CDR3 sequence is 12 residues long. Germline V gene data show CDR1 as KGHSH and CDR2 as LQKENI.

With respect to this clonotype: It is likely a read error, because the conserved phenylalanine at the end of the CDR3 is missing. The chain recombines TRBV4-3 with TRBJ2-2; TRBD2 matches 8 bases. CDR1 and CDR2 (germline): LGHNA, YSLEER. This CDR3 spans 16 amino acids. The CDR3 DNA follows: TGCGCCAGCAGCCAAGATCCAGCGGGAGTGAACGGGGGGCTGTTTCTT. It codes for CASSQDPAGVNGGLFL.

The rearrangement joins TRBV11-2 to TRBJ1-1, with a weak D call TRBD1 (6 bases). Germline V CDR1 and CDR2: SGHAT, FQNNGV. This CDR3 is built from 14 residues. The V end was cut by 5 bases, the J end by 12 bases, with 22 bases between. CDR3 protein: CASSRRRTEVKSFF. Here the CDR3 DNA reads TGTGCCAGCAGCCGACGGCGGACAGAGGTGAAATCTTTCTTT.

DNA of the CDR3: TGTGCCAGCAGCTTAGAGGGGACGGTCCTCCACGAGCAGTACTTC. This sequence encodes CASSLEGTVLHEQYF. This sequence joins TRBV11-1 and TRBJ2-7; possibly TRBD1 or TRBD2 for D (5 bases each). CDR1 is SGHAT, CDR2 FQDESV, per germline (reference sequence). V lost 1 base to trimming and J lost 5 bases, with 15 bases between them. The CDR3 runs to 15 residues.

This clonotype was detected only a few times. This may be a read error: a much more frequent sequence differs by one nucleotide. The genes are TRBV29-1 and TRBJ2-3; D is uncertain. Germline loops: CDR1 SQVTM, CDR2 ANQGSEA. The CDR3 sequence is 12 residues long. CDR3 loop: CSVVDGTDMQYF. Written as DNA, the CDR3 is TGCAGCGTTGTCGACGGCACAGATATGCAGTATTTT.

Regarding this clonotype: This sequence may be a read error, since a much larger clone differs from it by one base. This rearrangement joins TRBV6-6 to TRBJ2-7; D perhaps matches TRBD2 (7 bases). The CDR3 covers 13 residues. CDR1 MNHNY and CDR2 SVGAGI come from the germline V gene (reference sequence). The DNA of the CDR3 is TGTGCCAGCAGTTACGTGGGGGGGCACGAGCGGTACTTC. This encodes CASSYVGGHERYF.